This T cell receptor beta chain was recorded in a study of CD8+CD57+ T cells in acquired aplastic anemia. Genomic DNA, the template, was used for profiling of the TCR beta VDJ and CDR3. One entry per CDR3 protein results from TCRdb running MiXCR on the reads. The sample holds more than 150,000 distinct CDR3 sequences, about half seen once. General study results and limits: Patients and controls were not found to differ significantly in CD8+ Simpson's diversity.

Patients picked for sequencing had shown CD8+CD57+ cell expansion detected by flow cytometry. Patients had not yet gotten any therapy when their blood was taken for sampling. Comment on this clonotype: Its specificity is not known.

V was pared by 9 bases and J by 7 bases, with 9 bases between. In germline, CDR1 is SGHTA, CDR2 FQGNSA. The CDR3 extends over 11 amino acids. The chain is built from TRBV7-2 and TRBJ2-2; D remains unclear. The material sequenced was sorted CD4+, CD8+, or CD8+CD57+ T cells (not recorded which) from PBMCs. The TCR comes from a human donor with aplastic anemia. The chain's CDR3 is CASSWIGELFF. In nucleotides, the CDR3 is TGTGCCAGTTCCTGGATCGGGGAGCTGTTTTTT.